This TCR beta chain is drawn from a study of blood T cell repertoires in COVID-19 (dated by TCRdb to about 2020). Regarding the research as a whole: Samples covering the acute and convalescent phases of COVID-19 were provided by collaborators in the United States, Italy and Spain. The material from the prospective study consisted of cDNA or gDNA derived from T cells, B-cell-depleted T cells, or PBMCs. Subjects who had been exposed to COVID-19, were actively infected with it, or had recovered from it provided the deeply sampled blood TCRbeta repertoires that made up the dataset. The repertoires were released in a freely available public database intended as a resource for research on the immune response to SARS-CoV-2. The samples were drawn from two sources: the first 160 participants of the ongoing ImmuneRACE study, and 1,254 subjects contributed by 6 global collaborators. Sample metadata almost always included a de-identified subject ID, COVID-19 status, age in years and sex. Where HLA class I and class II types were available, the types were taken from metadata supplied by the sample provider, not from assay-based typing.

CDR1 and CDR2, looked up from the germline V gene (reference sequence), are SEHNR and FQNEAQ. The CDR3 sequence holds 16 residues, the cysteine and phenylalanine included. The DNA shown is the 48-base CDR3, in frame from base 1. Clipping removes 0 bases from V and 12 bases from J, with 10 as the unmatched junction base count. What the study reported, not specific to this receptor: The amount of clinical and demographic metadata varied by source and participant and was provided uncurated.

Another Seattle source contributed samples from volunteer blood donors who had recovered from COVID-19. Whole blood was collected in K2EDTA tubes by collaborating institutions according to the institutions' own protocols. Collaborator samples were shipped for TCRbeta analysis as frozen whole blood, isolated PBMCs, or DNA extracted from either sample type. A word on this clone: No cognate antigen has been identified for it. Base qualities are not at hand, and no much larger clone is one base apart.

TCRbeta CDR3 regions were amplified from genomic DNA using the immunoSEQ Assay, a bias-controlled multiplex PCR. The original methods were these. Within the assay, amplification of reference gene primers was used to estimate how many nucleated cells each sample contained. To quantify the absolute abundance of each unique TCRbeta CDR3 rearrangement, sequence reads were collapsed and filtered. For each sample, productive Simpson clonality was calculated by taking the square root of Simpson's diversity index across productive rearrangements. TCRdb re-hosts the immuneACCESS table, in-frame sequences only. Its copies lack some clones; in the studies checked, an unresolved V gene accounts for under half of them, and the cause for the rest is not known. V and J calls and clone size come straight from that table; D and trimming were deduced from the DNA. The sample table records 200,000 to 300,000 clones; about 87% of these occur just once. The ten largest clones add up to under 4.5% of the sample.

The receptor chain draws on TRBV7-9 and TRBJ2-1, with 11 bases in between that match TRBD2. The receptor was isolated from a man aged 55 to 70 who had recovered from COVID-19. The sample comprised peripheral blood. The CDR3 reads CASSLAGPSGGRGQFF. The sequenced DNA is TGTGCCAGCAGCTTAGCGGGGCCTAGCGGGGGGCGCGGGCAGTTCTTC. Reference TRBV7-9 and TRBJ2-1 genes cover what lies past the CDR3, so the full variable domain is DTGVSQNPRHKITKRGQNVTFRCDPISEHNRLYWYRQTLGQGPEFLTYFQNEAQLEKSRLLSDRFSAERPKGSFSTLEIQRTEQGDSAMYLCASSLAGPSGGRGQFFGPGTRLTVL.